These 32 T cell receptor beta chains were sequenced from one sample in a study of siplizumab effects on memory and regulatory T cells. TCRdb's copy holds only in-frame clones and misses some; the assay was immunoSEQ multiplex PCR. The sample carries 100,000 or so clones, approximately 91% recorded once. The sample comprised CD4+ T cells sorted from blood. The receptors derive from a human donor in good health.

This chain links TRBV2 with TRBJ2-5; 8 bases map to TRBD1. The J call is in doubt because the DNA end fits TRBJ2-7 better. The germline gives CDR1 SNHLY, CDR2 FYNNEI. This CDR3 comprises 13 residues. CDR3 sequence (DNA): TGTGCCAGCCGAAGGACAGGGCTGGGCGAGCAGTACTTC. Translated, it gives CASRRTGLGEQYF.

The chain links TRBV27 to TRBJ2-5; TRBD1 is a possible D gene (5 bases). This CDR3 is built from 15 residues. Trimming removed 5 bases from V and 3 bases from J, with 16 bases in between. Germline V gene lookup returns CDR1 MNHEY and CDR2 SMNVEV (reference sequence). CDR3 sequence: CASSRGKVREETQYF. CDR3 DNA: TGTGCCAGCAGTAGGGGCAAGGTCAGGGAAGAGACCCAGTACTTC.

CDR3 sequence (DNA): TGTGCCAGCAGTTACCGCCTTGGGGCGGCCGAGCAGTACTTC. Amino acids: CASSYRLGAAEQYF. The chain couples TRBV6-6 to TRBJ2-7; maybe TRBD1 (5 bases). Germline V gives CDR1 MNHNY, CDR2 SVGAGI (reference sequence). The V end lost 2 bases, the J end lost 6 bases, and 14 bases lay between the germline ends. The CDR3 sequence is 14 residues long.

This chain links TRBV4-1 with TRBJ2-7, with 9 bases that match TRBD2. Germline V gene sequence: CDR1 MGHRA, CDR2 YSYEKL. CDR3 length: 15 residues. J was trimmed by 3 bases and V by 0 bases; bases with no gene match: 3. CDR3 protein: CASSQDRLAVYEQYF. In DNA, the CDR3 is TGCGCCAGCAGCCAAGACCGACTAGCGGTCTACGAGCAGTACTTC.

CDR3 DNA: TGTGCCAGCAGCCAACCCTTCGGGACAGGGCGTAGCACTGAAGCTTTCTTT. This sequence encodes CASSQPFGTGRSTEAFF. This chain joins TRBV4-2 and TRBJ1-1; 9 nucleotides line up with TRBD1. The CDR3 is 17 residues long. Trimming at V came to 2 bases and at J to 4 bases, leaving 11 bases not matched to a gene. Germline CDR1 and CDR2: LGHNA and YNFKEQ.

The V call is TRBV28, the J call TRBJ1-2, with D hard to call. This CDR3 contains 12 residues. V gave up 11 bases and J gave up 7 bases, with 17 bases separating them. The germline V gene has CDR1 MDHEN and CDR2 SYDVKM. CDR3 in DNA: TGTGCCGGAACCGGTTTAAAGAGTGGCTACACCTTC. This codes for CAGTGLKSGYTF.

The genes are TRBV1 and TRBJ1-3. TRBV1 is recorded as a pseudogene. CDR3 length: 18 amino acids. The DNA for the CDR3 is TGCACCAGCAGCCAAGAGACCGCAGTGGGTAGGACCGAGGGCACCATATATTTT. As protein: CTSSQETAVGRTEGTIYF.

This clone was detected only a few times. The V gene is TRBV7-3, the J gene TRBJ2-3; D is perhaps TRBD1 or TRBD2 (5 bases each). Trimming pared 3 bases from V and 5 bases from J, leaving 9 bases between. Germline V lookup: CDR1 SGHTA, CDR2 FQGTGA. The CDR3 runs to 13 residues. The CDR3 DNA sequence: TGTGCCAGCAGCTTGCTGAGGGGAGATACGCAGTATTTT. Protein product: CASSLLRGDTQYF. The entire variable domain, with the rest obtained from reference TRBV7-3 and TRBJ2-3, is as follows: GAGVSQTPSNKVTEKGKYVELRCDPISGHTALYWYRQSLGQGPEFLIYFQGTGAADDSGLPNDRFFAVRPEGSVSTLKIQRTERGDSAVYLCASSLLRGDTQYFGPGTRLTVL.

The rearrangement links TRBV27 to TRBJ1-5; 10 bases are a match to TRBD1. CDR1 MNHEY and CDR2 SMNVEV come from the germline V gene (reference sequence). This CDR3 is 14 amino acids long. The junction had 5 bases not matched to a gene; V was cut back by 5 bases and J by 7 bases. The DNA for the CDR3 is TGTGCCAGCAGTCGGACAGGGGGAGGACAGCCCCAGCATTTT. Translating it yields CASSRTGGGQPQHF.

The chain links TRBV6-5 to TRBJ2-1; 8 nucleotides align to TRBD2. The V segment lost 6 bases and the J segment 3 bases; nucleotides outside the gene matches: 7. The CDR3 has 15 amino acids. The germline CDR1 and CDR2 sequences are MNHEY and SVGAGI. The CDR3: CASRAGGAVYNEQFF. The DNA of the CDR3 is TGTGCCAGCAGAGCCGGGGGGGCCGTCTACAATGAGCAGTTCTTC.

This sequence joins TRBV4-1 and TRBJ1-5; tentatively, D is TRBD1 (5 bases). Between the trimmed V and J ends, which lost 1 base and 7 bases, there was a span of 17 bases. The CDR3 is 16 residues long. The V gene's germline CDR1 is MGHRA and CDR2 YSYEKL. DNA for the CDR3: TGCGCCAGCAGCCAAGTAAATCTTGTGGGGGGACAGCCCCAGCATTTT. Amino acids: CASSQVNLVGGQPQHF.

This rearrangement joins TRBV2 to TRBJ2-1, with D tentatively TRBD2 (5 bases). V was pared by 7 bases and J by 6 bases, with 13 bases between. The CDR3 sequence is 13 residues long. Germline V gene data show CDR1 as SNHLY and CDR2 as FYNNEI. The DNA for the CDR3 is TGTGCCAGCATACTAGACCGGCTCAATGAGCAGTTCTTC. Protein: CASILDRLNEQFF.

The V and J genes are TRBV29-1 and TRBJ1-1, with D hard to call. Deletions cut 7 bases from V and 0 bases from J, with 6 bases between. CDR1 is SQVTM, CDR2 ANQGSEA, per germline. This CDR3 contains 11 residues. The CDR3 coding sequence is TGCAGCGCCCAAGTGAACACTGAAGCTTTCTTT. Amino acid sequence: CSAQVNTEAFF.

The V and J genes are TRBV27 and TRBJ2-7; TRBD2 matches 14 bases. Trimming removed 6 bases from V and 4 bases from J; junction bases left unmatched: 14. This CDR3 has 18 residues. The germline CDR1 and CDR2 sequences are MNHEY and SMNVEV (reference sequence). The CDR3 coding sequence is TGTGCCAGCAGCGGGACTAGCGGGGGCCGCCCTAGTTTGTACGAGCAGTACTTC. As protein: CASSGTSGGRPSLYEQYF.

The chain uses TRBV11-3 and TRBJ2-7; unclear D gene. V gave up 1 base and J gave up 3 bases, with 7 bases separating them. The CDR3 length is 13 residues. Germline CDR1 and CDR2: SGHNT and YENEEA. CDR3 sequence reads: CASSLGQFYEQYF. The CDR3 bases are TGTGCCAGCAGCTTAGGGCAGTTCTACGAGCAGTACTTC.

Only one count was recorded for this clone. J is TRBJ1-1 and V is TRBV7-2; 7 nucleotides match TRBD1. The CDR3 loop spans 14 amino acids. Germline loops: CDR1 SGHTA, CDR2 FQGNSA. V lost 4 bases and J lost 11; bases outside the gene matches: 13. CDR3 in amino acids: CASSYKSGGVRAFF. For the CDR3, the DNA is TGTGCCAGCAGCTACAAGTCAGGGGGGGTGCGGGCTTTCTTT.

This chain links TRBV5-1 with TRBJ1-2; 8 nucleotides agree with TRBD1. Germline V gives CDR1 SGHRS, CDR2 YFSETQ. The junction had 6 bases not matched to a gene; V was cut back by 5 bases and J by 0 bases. The CDR3 has 15 amino acids. The CDR3 DNA sequence: TGCGCCAGCAGTCCGGGACAGGCCTCTAACTATGGCTACACCTTC. This translates into CASSPGQASNYGYTF.

The chain combines TRBV18 with TRBJ1-1; 7 bases match TRBD1. The trim removed 4 bases at V and 6 bases at J, leaving 17 bases unmatched. The CDR3 has 17 amino acids. Germline CDR1 is KGHSH and CDR2 is LQKENI. The CDR3 DNA reads as TGTGCCAGCTCACGATACGGCCGGGTTCAGGGGGTGCCTGAAGCTTTCTTT. Translation: CASSRYGRVQGVPEAFF.

The rearrangement joins TRBV11-2 to TRBJ2-2; D may be TRBD2 (6 bases). Germline CDR1 reads SGHAT; CDR2 reads FQNNGV. The CDR3 spans 17 residues. Trimming stripped 4 bases from V and 0 bases from J, with 15 bases between. The DNA of the CDR3 is TGTGCCAGCAGCTCAGGGACTTGGGACCCGAACACCGGGGAGCTGTTTTTT. This sequence encodes CASSSGTWDPNTGELFF.

The chain combines TRBV29-1 with TRBJ2-1; D is perhaps TRBD1 (6 bases). Germline V gene data show CDR1 as SQVTM and CDR2 as ANQGSEA. Trimming took 2 bases from V and 9 from J, leaving 23 bases between them. The CDR3 extends over 16 amino acids. As DNA, the CDR3 is TGCAGCGTTGAATATTCAAGGGGGTTCTTGTATAGTGAGCAGTTCTTC. Its translation is CSVEYSRGFLYSEQFF.

The chain carries TRBV5-1 and TRBJ2-3; a possible D gene is TRBD1 (6 bases). V was pared by 5 bases and J by 6 bases, with 16 bases between. CDR3 length: 14 amino acids. The germline V gene has CDR1 SGHRS and CDR2 YFSETQ. The CDR3: CASSEQGYYDTQYF. In nucleotides, the CDR3 is TGCGCCAGCAGTGAACAGGGATATTACGATACGCAGTATTTT.

This chain joins TRBV4-1 and TRBJ2-2; 11 nucleotides match TRBD2. The CDR3 is 16 amino acids. The junction had 4 bases not matched to a gene; V was cut back by 6 bases and J by 1 base. Germline lookup yields CDR1 MGHRA and CDR2 YSYEKL. The CDR3 DNA reads TGCGCCAGCAGTCTTCTAGCGGGGGGGAACACCGGGGAGCTGTTTTTT. Its translation is CASSLLAGGNTGELFF.

The gene calls are TRBV7-2 and TRBJ2-5; maybe TRBD2 (7 bases). This CDR3 has 16 residues. V lost 1 base and J 1 base, leaving 13 bases between the germline ends. Germline CDR1 and CDR2: SGHTA and FQGNSA. The CDR3 region has the DNA TGTGCCAGCAGCTTAGGCCCGGGGGGCATCCAAGAGACCCAGTACTTC. Amino acid sequence: CASSLGPGGIQETQYF. The full variable domain, its missing parts supplied by reference TRBV7-2 and TRBJ2-5, is GAGVSQSPSNKVTEKGKDVELRCDPISGHTALYWYRQSLGQGLEFLIYFQGNSAPDKSGLPSDRFSAERTGGSVSTLTIQRTQQEDSAVYLCASSLGPGGIQETQYFGPGTRLLVL.

J is TRBJ2-2 and V is TRBV5-1; perhaps TRBD2 as D (5 bases). Germline CDR1 is SGHRS and CDR2 is YFSETQ. The CDR3 runs 14 residues. V was trimmed by 3 bases and J by 5 bases, leaving 11 bases between them. CDR3 sequence: CASSSLLATGELFF. The CDR3 DNA reads as TGCGCCAGCAGCTCCCTCCTAGCTACCGGGGAGCTGTTTTTT.

This chain uses TRBV5-5 with TRBJ1-3, with TRBD1 matching 9 bases. The J segment lost 0 bases and the V segment lost 4 bases, leaving 5 bases of the junction unmatched. CDR1 is SGHKS, CDR2 YYEKEE, per germline (reference sequence). The CDR3 has 16 amino acids. The DNA of the CDR3 is TGTGCCAGCAGCACACAGGGGGCCGACTCTGGAAACACCATATATTTT. It is translated as CASSTQGADSGNTIYF.

The chain carries TRBV21-1 and TRBJ2-7; the D call of TRBD1 is as the table states it, not checked on the DNA. TRBV21-1 corresponds to a pseudogene. The CDR3 extends over 13 amino acids. The CDR3 region is CASSQDSFYEQYF. The CDR3 nucleotides are TGTGCCAGCAGCCAGGACAGTTTCTACGAGCAGTACTTC.

This chain connects TRBV5-6 to TRBJ1-3; unclear D gene. CDR3 length: 15 residues. Trimming removed 4 bases from V and 0 bases from J, with 11 bases in between. Germline loops: CDR1 SGHDT, CDR2 YYEEEE. The CDR3 region has the DNA TGTGCCAGCAGCCTCACGAGCAACTCTGGAAACACCATATATTTT. It codes for CASSLTSNSGNTIYF.

The chain uses TRBV29-1 and TRBJ2-2, with a weak D call TRBD2 (6 bases). This CDR3 is 14 amino acids long. Germline lookup yields CDR1 SQVTM and CDR2 ANQGSEA. V lost 8 bases and J 7 bases, leaving 20 bases between the germline ends. CDR3 DNA sequence: TGCAGCCTTCGAATCGGAGGGACCAGCGGGGAGCTGTTTTTT. Its protein product is CSLRIGGTSGELFF.

The chain combines TRBV5-1 with TRBJ2-2, with D perhaps matching TRBD1 (6 bases). Germline-derived CDR1 and CDR2 are SGHRS and YFSETQ. Trimming cost V 2 bases and J 0 bases, with 26 bases left between them. The CDR3 sequence is 21 residues long. Here the CDR3 DNA reads TGCGCCAGCAGCTTTCTTTCGATTCTTTTTGGGACACGATCGAACACCGGGGAGCTGTTTTTT. It specifies CASSFLSILFGTRSNTGELFF.

The gene calls are TRBV10-3 and TRBJ2-1; D gene uncertain. This CDR3 comprises 12 residues. CDR1 ENHRY and CDR2 SYGVKD come from the germline V gene. Trimming removed 5 bases from V and 3 bases from J, with 5 bases in between. CDR3 loop: CAISPDYNEQFF. DNA of the CDR3: TGTGCCATCAGTCCTGACTACAATGAGCAGTTCTTC.

This chain joins TRBV9 and TRBJ1-1, with 12 bases matching TRBD1. The V gene end was trimmed by 2 bases and the J gene end by 3 bases; junction bases not matched to a gene: 11. CDR1 and CDR2 from the germline V gene are SGDLS and YYNGEE. The CDR3 covers 18 residues. In DNA, the CDR3 is TGTGCCAGCAGCGTCTCCGCGGGACAGGGGGCTGGGTACACTGAAGCTTTCTTT. Translation: CASSVSAGQGAGYTEAFF.

The chain links TRBV5-1 to TRBJ2-3; D perhaps matches TRBD2 (7 bases). This CDR3 contains 14 residues. V lost 4 bases, J lost 5 bases, and 14 bases lay in between. The V gene's germline CDR1 is SGHRS and CDR2 YFSETQ. The CDR3 spells CASSEQGGLDTQYF. The CDR3 DNA reads TGCGCCAGCAGCGAACAGGGAGGGTTAGATACGCAGTATTTT. Full variable domain (missing parts from reference TRBV5-1 and TRBJ2-3): KAGVTQTPRYLIKTRGQQVTLSCSPISGHRSVSWYQQTPGQGLQFLFEYFSETQRNKGNFPGRFSGRQFSNSRSEMNVSTLELGDSALYLCASSEQGGLDTQYFGPGTRLTVL.